This TCR beta chain was observed in a study of blood T cell repertoires in COVID-19. Study at large: Samples came from the United States, Italy and Spain, spanning acute and convalescent COVID-19. PBMCs, B-cell-depleted T cells, or T cells provided the cDNA or gDNA that made up the material.

Germline lookup yields CDR1 MGHDK and CDR2 SYGVNS. V gave up 8 bases and J gave up 9 bases, with 17 bases separating them. The CDR3 is 14 residues long. Authors' processing steps: Reference gene primer amplification gave nucleated cell count estimates. Measured with immunoSEQ multiplex PCR; TCRdb has only the in-frame clones, and not every one. The V and J calls and clone size were taken over from that table, and D and trimming were inferred from the DNA. This sample yields about 270,000 clones, of which about 89% are seen a single time; around 9% belongs to the top ten. The sequencing input was peripheral blood. The rearrangement joins TRBV25-1 to TRBJ1-6; D gene uncertain. The receptor was isolated from a man aged 35 to 55 with active or convalescent COVID-19. This chain's CDR3 is CASSPLATTSPLHF. CDR3 bases: TGTGCCAGCTCCCCGTTAGCGACGACTTCACCCCTCCACTTT.